The rows below give T cell receptor beta chains drawn from one sample of a study of identical twins. Each CDR3 protein is one row after TCRdb ran MiXCR on the 5' RACE reads. Here the sample spans roughly 720,000 distinct CDR3 sequences, about 18% being singletons. These data are also associated with another study on T cells expressing NK-cell markers.

Sequenced material: PBMCs. Receptor source: a woman aged 18-29 years in good health. CDR3s include the opening cysteine and the closing phenylalanine or tryptophan.

v_call cdr3_aa
TRBV7-9 CASSLAGQGNSPLHF
TRBV12-3/TRBV12-4 CASSAGLAGRHNEQFF
TRBV6-5 CASSYHPRPGTGELFF
TRBV12-3/TRBV12-4 CASSSAGQGNTEAFF
TRBV7-9 CASSTTTSTNTEAFF
TRBV5-1 CASSSGQGSRGYTF
TRBV5-1 CASSLDRHTEAFF
TRBV28 CASSSPSTGSEQYF
TRBV18 CASSPWGQGTDTQYF
TRBV6-2/TRBV6-3 CASSRRTGGTYEQYF
TRBV6-5 CASSYRGREAAFF
TRBV11-1 CASSPGTAYSSGANVLTF
TRBV9 CASSVEVGDPQYF
TRBV9 CASSVFGGDYNEQFF
TRBV20-1 CSARGGRTFRQPQHF
TRBV20-1 CSARDPSGGRINSGELFF